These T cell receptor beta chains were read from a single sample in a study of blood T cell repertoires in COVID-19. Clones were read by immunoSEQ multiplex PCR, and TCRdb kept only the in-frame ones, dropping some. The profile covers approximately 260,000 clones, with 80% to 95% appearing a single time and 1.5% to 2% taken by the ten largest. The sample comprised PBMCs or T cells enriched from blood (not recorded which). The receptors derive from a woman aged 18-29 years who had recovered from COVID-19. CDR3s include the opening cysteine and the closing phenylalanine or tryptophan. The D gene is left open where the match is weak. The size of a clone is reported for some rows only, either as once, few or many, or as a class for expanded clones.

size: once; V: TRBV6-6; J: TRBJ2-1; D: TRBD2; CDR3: CASSFLSGGYNEQFF; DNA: TGTGCCAGCAGTTTTCTGTCGGGGGGTTACAATGAGCAGTTCTTC
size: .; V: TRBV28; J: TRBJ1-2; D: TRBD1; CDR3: CASSLGQVYGYTF; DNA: TGTGCCAGCAGCCTGGGACAGGTCTATGGCTACACCTTC
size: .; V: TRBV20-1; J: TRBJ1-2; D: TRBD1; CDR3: CSTGVLYGYTF; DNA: TGCAGTACAGGGGTCCTCTATGGCTACACCTTC
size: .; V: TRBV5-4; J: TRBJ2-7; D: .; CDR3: CASSHGQKNYEQYF; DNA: TGTGCCAGCAGCCACGGACAGAAGAACTACGAGCAGTACTTC
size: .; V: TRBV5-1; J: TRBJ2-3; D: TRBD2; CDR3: CASSLLSGGKDTQYF; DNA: TGCGCCAGCAGCTTGTTGAGCGGGGGCAAAGATACGCAGTATTTT
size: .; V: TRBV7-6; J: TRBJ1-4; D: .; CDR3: CASSDYGEKLFF; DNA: TGTGCCAGCAGCGACTATGGGGAAAAACTGTTTTTT
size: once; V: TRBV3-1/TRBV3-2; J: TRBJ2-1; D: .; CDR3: CASSLVGVRVNEQFF; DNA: TGTGCCAGCAGCCTTGTGGGAGTAAGGGTCAATGAGCAGTTCTTC
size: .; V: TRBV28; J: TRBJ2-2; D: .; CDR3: CASTPKRVAGELFF; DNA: TGTGCCAGCACCCCTAAGAGGGTAGCCGGGGAGCTGTTTTTT
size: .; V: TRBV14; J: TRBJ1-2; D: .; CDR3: CASSQDRVYYGYTF; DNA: TGTGCCAGCAGCCAAGACAGGGTCTACTATGGCTACACCTTC
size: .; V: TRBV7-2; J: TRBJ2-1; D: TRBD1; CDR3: CASSVAGTVGEQFF; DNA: TGTGCCAGCAGCGTGGCCGGGACAGTTGGTGAGCAGTTCTTC
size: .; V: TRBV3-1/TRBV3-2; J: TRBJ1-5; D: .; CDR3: CASSQEIRTRNQPQHF; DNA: TGTGCCAGCAGCCAAGAGATTAGGACAAGAAATCAGCCCCAGCATTTT
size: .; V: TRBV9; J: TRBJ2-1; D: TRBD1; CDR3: CASSPDRVRDEQFF; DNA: TGTGCCAGCAGCCCGGACAGGGTCCGCGATGAGCAGTTCTTC
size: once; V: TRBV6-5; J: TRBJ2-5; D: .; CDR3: CASTQRQRETQYF; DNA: TGTGCCAGCACCCAGAGACAGAGAGAGACCCAGTACTTC
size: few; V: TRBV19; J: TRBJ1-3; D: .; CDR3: CASSMGLSGNTIYF; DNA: TGTGCCAGTAGTATGGGCCTCTCTGGAAACACCATATATTTT
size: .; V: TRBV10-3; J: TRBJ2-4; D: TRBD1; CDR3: CAISEYGTGGLNIQYF; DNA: TGTGCCATCAGTGAATACGGGACAGGGGGCTTAAACATTCAGTACTTC
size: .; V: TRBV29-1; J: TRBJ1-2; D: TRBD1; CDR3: CSVANRNRGYYGYTF; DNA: TGCAGCGTCGCTAACAGAAACAGGGGCTACTATGGCTACACCTTC
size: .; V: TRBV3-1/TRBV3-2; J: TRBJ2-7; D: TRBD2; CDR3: CASSRRLAGAPEQYF; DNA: TGTGCCAGCAGCCGAAGACTAGCGGGAGCCCCCGAGCAGTACTTC
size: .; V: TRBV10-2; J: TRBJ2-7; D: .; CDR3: CASRSSYEQYF; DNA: TGCGCCAGCAGATCGTCCTACGAGCAGTACTTC
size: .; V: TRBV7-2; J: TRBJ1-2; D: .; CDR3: CASSLTVLGRDYGYTF; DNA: TGTGCCAGCAGCTTAACCGTTTTAGGCAGGGACTATGGCTACACCTTC
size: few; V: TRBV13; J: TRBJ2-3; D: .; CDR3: CASSLRARAGDTQYF; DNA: TGTGCCAGCAGCTTAAGAGCGCGTGCGGGAGATACGCAGTATTTT
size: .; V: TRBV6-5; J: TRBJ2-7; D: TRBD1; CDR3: CASSYRGLGYEQYF; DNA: TGTGCCAGCAGTTACAGGGGGCTTGGGTACGAGCAGTACTTC
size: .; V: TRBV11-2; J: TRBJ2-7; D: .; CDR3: CASSLDLSETYEQYF; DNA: TGTGCCAGCAGCTTAGATCTCTCCGAGACCTACGAGCAGTACTTC
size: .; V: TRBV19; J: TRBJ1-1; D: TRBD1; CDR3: CASSIDRTGIAFF; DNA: TGTGCCAGTAGTATAGACCGGACAGGGATCGCTTTCTTT
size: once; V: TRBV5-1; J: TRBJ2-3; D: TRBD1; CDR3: CASSSRAGTGSHTQYF; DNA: TGCGCCAGCAGCTCCCGGGCCGGGACAGGGTCCCATACGCAGTATTTT
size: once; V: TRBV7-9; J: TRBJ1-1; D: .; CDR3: CASSLVPRGAFF; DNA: TGTGCCAGCAGCTTAGTTCCCCGGGGAGCTTTCTTT
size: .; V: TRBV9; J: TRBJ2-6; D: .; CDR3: CASSVSGRSGANVLTF; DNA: TGTGCCAGCAGCGTATCAGGAAGGTCTGGGGCCAACGTCCTGACTTTC
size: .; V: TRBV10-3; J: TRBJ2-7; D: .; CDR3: CAISRGGEQYF; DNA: TGTGCCATCAGCAGGGGTGGCGAGCAGTACTTC
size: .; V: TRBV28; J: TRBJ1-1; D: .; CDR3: CASRLREEAFF; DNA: TGTGCCAGCAGATTGCGGGAAGAAGCTTTCTTT
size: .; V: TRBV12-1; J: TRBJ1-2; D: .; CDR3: CASSWPGQGSFYYGYTF; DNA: TGTGCCAGCAGCTGGCCGGGACAGGGTTCATTTTACTATGGCTACACCTTC
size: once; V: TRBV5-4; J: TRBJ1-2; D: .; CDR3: CASSISNSDYGYTF; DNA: TGTGCCAGCAGCATTTCGAATTCAGACTATGGCTACACCTTC
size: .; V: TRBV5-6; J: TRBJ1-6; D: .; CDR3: CASSGEVGGRGPLHF; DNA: TGTGCCAGCAGCGGGGAGGTTGGAGGTAGGGGACCCCTCCACTTT
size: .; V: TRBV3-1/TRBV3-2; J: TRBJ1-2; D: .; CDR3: CASSHDTYGYTF; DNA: TGTGCCAGCAGCCATGACACTTATGGCTACACCTTC
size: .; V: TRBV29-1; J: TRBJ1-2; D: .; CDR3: CSVGHRDTSYGYTF; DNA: TGCAGCGTTGGACACCGGGACACAAGCTATGGCTACACCTTC
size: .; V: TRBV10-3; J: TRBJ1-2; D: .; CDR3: CAIRATVTNYGYTF; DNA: TGTGCCATCAGGGCGACAGTCACTAACTATGGCTACACCTTC
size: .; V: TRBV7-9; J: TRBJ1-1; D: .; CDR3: CASTAAGEAFF; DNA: TGTGCCAGCACAGCCGCTGGTGAAGCTTTCTTT
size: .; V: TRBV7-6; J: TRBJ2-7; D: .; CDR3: CASSLLASSYEQYF; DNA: TGTGCCAGCAGCCTCCTAGCGAGCTCCTACGAGCAGTACTTC
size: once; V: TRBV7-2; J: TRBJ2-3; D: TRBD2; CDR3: CASSTSAVGRTDTQYF; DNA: TGTGCCAGCAGCACTAGCGCGGTGGGCCGCACAGATACGCAGTATTTT
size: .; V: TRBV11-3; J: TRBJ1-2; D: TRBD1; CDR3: CASSLEAGTGGYTF; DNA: TGTGCCAGCAGCTTAGAGGCTGGGACAGGTGGCTACACCTTC
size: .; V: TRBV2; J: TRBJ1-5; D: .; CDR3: CASKQGNGNQPQHF; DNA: TGTGCCAGCAAACAGGGTAACGGCAATCAGCCCCAGCATTTT
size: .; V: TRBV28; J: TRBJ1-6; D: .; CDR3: CASSLGSSYNSPLHF; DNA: TGTGCCAGCAGTCTAGGGAGCTCCTATAATTCACCCCTCCACTTT
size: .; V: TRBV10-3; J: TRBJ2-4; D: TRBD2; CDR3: CAISEAGDLKNIQYF; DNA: TGTGCCATCAGTGAGGCGGGGGACCTTAAAAACATTCAGTACTTC
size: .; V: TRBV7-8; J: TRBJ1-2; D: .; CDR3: CASSPDTANYGYTF; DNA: TGTGCCAGCAGCCCGGACACCGCTAACTATGGCTACACCTTC
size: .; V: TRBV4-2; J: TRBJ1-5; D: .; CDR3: CASSQDGGRGDQPQHF; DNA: TGTGCCAGCAGCCAAGATGGCGGCAGGGGAGATCAGCCCCAGCATTTT
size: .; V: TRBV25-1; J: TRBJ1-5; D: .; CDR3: CATQGYSNQPQHF; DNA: TGTGCCACTCAGGGCTATAGCAATCAGCCCCAGCATTTT
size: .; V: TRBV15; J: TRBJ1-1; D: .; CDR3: CATSRERRRNTEAFF; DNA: TGTGCCACCAGCAGGGAGAGGCGGAGAAACACTGAAGCTTTCTTT
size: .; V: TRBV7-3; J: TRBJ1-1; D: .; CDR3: CASSLGGGTEAFF; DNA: TGTGCCAGCAGCTTGGGAGGCGGAACTGAAGCTTTCTTT
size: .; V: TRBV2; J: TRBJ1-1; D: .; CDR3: CASSSLGGNTEAFF; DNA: TGTGCCAGCAGTTCTCTAGGGGGGAACACTGAAGCTTTCTTT
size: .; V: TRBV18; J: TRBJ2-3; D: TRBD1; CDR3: CASSRDRGTDTQYF; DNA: TGTGCCAGCTCCCGGGACAGGGGCACAGATACGCAGTATTTT
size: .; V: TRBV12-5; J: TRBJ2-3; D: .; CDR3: CASGLAGLGTDTQYF; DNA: TGTGCTAGTGGTTTGGCGGGATTAGGTACAGATACGCAGTATTTT
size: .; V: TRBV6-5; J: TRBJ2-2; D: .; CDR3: CASSYTGRTGELFF; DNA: TGTGCCAGCAGTTACACAGGGCGGACCGGGGAGCTGTTTTTT
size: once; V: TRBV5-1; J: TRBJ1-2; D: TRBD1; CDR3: CASSGGQGPGYTF; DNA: TGCGCCAGCAGCGGCGGACAGGGGCCCGGCTACACCTTC
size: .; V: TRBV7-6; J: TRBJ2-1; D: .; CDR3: CASSFAGLYNEQFF; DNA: TGTGCCAGCAGCTTTGCGGGGCTCTACAATGAGCAGTTCTTC
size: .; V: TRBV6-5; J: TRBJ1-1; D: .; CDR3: CASCSGYLTEAFF; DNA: TGTGCCTCCTGCTCAGGGTATCTCACTGAAGCTTTCTTT
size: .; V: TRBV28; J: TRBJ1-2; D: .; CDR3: CASRRRGGAGYGYTF; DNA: TGTGCCAGCAGGCGTCGTGGGGGCGCGGGCTATGGCTACACCTTC
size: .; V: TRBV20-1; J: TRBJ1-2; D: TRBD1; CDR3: CSATGPYGYTF; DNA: TGCAGTGCGACAGGGCCCTATGGCTACACCTTC
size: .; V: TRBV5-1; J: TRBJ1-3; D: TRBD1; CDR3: CASSFGQGMAGNTIYF; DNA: TGCGCCAGCAGCTTCGGACAGGGGATGGCTGGAAACACCATATATTTT
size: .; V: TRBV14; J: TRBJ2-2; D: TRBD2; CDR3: CASSRLAGGPGELFF; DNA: TGTGCCAGCAGCCGCTTGGCGGGGGGGCCCGGGGAGCTGTTTTTT